This TCR beta chain originates from a study of T cells in localized non-small cell lung cancer. Neighboring lung without atypia was obtained no less than 2 cm from the tumor margin. Clones were sequenced by immunoSEQ multiplex PCR, and TCRdb holds only the in-frame ones, with some missing. The data hold a few thousand clones, with around two fifths observed a single time. Worth noting for this clone: Its cognate antigen is unknown.

Trimming removed 3 bases from V and 6 bases from J, with 8 bases in between. Germline loops: CDR1 MDHEN, CDR2 SYDVKM. The CDR3 has 13 amino acids. Points from the study as a whole: Adjacent lung tissue had a median about 52 of the top 100 clones found in the tumor.

The material was normal lung tissue next to the tumor, obtained before any cancer treatment. The sequence was obtained from a woman between 35 and 70 years old with stage I lung adenocarcinoma. J is TRBJ2-2 and V is TRBV28; D is uncertain. This CDR3 reads CASSLLEPGELFF. The CDR3 bases are TGTGCCAGCAGTTTGCTTGAGCCCGGGGAGCTGTTTTTT.